The T cell receptor (beta chain) described here comes from a study of T-cell reconstitution after alpha-beta-depleted transplantation in children. Study conclusions and caveats: Some patients showed high day-60 TCRbeta diversity, which derived from surviving recipient T cells and thymic progenitors. Several hundred expanded graft clones reportedly were the source of alpha-beta T cells about two months after transplant. T cells produced anew were the main source of T-cell counts and diversity one year after transplant.

This CDR3 contains 8 residues. Trimming took 8 bases from V and 7 from J, leaving 2 bases between them. Looked up from germline, CDR1 is MNHNS and CDR2 is SASEGT. Turning to this clonotype: What it recognizes is unknown.

Unique molecular identifiers were incorporated into the prepared TCRbeta library. MiXCR was run by TCRdb on the PCR reads, yielding one entry per CDR3 protein. The data show tens of thousands of distinct CDR3 sequences, about 50% seen once. The chain employs TRBV6-1 and TRBJ1-1, with D hard to call. The sample consisted of peripheral blood, taken before TCRalphabeta/CD19-depleted stem cell transplant. This TCR came from a boy less than two years old with SCID, due to receive a stem cell transplant. The DNA of the CDR3 is TGTGCCAGCCTTGAAGCTTTCTTT. Amino acids: CASLEAFF.